Listed here are 14 T cell receptor beta chains from one sample, sequenced in a study of shared clonotypes between healthy human individuals. Generated by immunoSEQ multiplex PCR, the TCRdb table keeps only in-frame clones and is missing some. The table has roughly 700,000 clones, 90% seen once. Sequenced material: memory CD8+ T cells from PBMCs. Subset noted: CD45RO+ cells pooled with CCR7-negative TemRA cells. The receptor source for this set is a man younger than 35 in good health. Some clones in this sample may be carry-over from other donors' samples.

This clone was observed a single time. The rearrangement uses TRBV25-1 and TRBJ2-1; D remains unclear. Per germline, CDR1 MGHDK and CDR2 SYGVNS. V lost 0 bases to trimming and J lost 14 bases, with 14 bases between them. The CDR3 loop spans 13 amino acids. The CDR3 DNA sequence: TGTGCCAGCAGTGAATATTCCACCTCGTGGAAGTTCTTC. Translating it yields CASSEYSTSWKFF.

This chain uses TRBV27 with TRBJ2-7; tentatively, D is TRBD1 (5 bases). The CDR3 is 15 residues long. Germline CDR1 is MNHEY and CDR2 is SMNVEV (reference sequence). V was clipped by 7 bases and J by 2 bases, with 18 bases between them. Here the CDR3 reads CASNPRGAPTYEQYF. In nucleotides, the CDR3 is TGTGCCAGCAACCCTAGGGGTGCCCCAACCTACGAGCAGTACTTC.

This chain connects TRBV5-1 to TRBJ1-6; D unclear. CDR3 size: 12 residues. CDR1 is SGHRS and CDR2 is YFSETQ in the germline V gene. The germline V and J ends were trimmed by 0 bases and 9 bases, with 4 bases remaining between them. CDR3 amino acids: CASSLEGSPLHF. The CDR3 DNA is TGCGCCAGCAGCTTGGAGGGTTCACCCCTCCACTTT.

The chain carries TRBV19 and TRBJ2-4; the D is unclear. Germline V gives CDR1 LNHDA, CDR2 SQIVND (reference sequence). Trimming removed 5 bases at V and 3 bases at J, with 8 bases between. This CDR3 comprises 13 residues. CDR3 in amino acids: CASSSWGKNIQYF. The CDR3 DNA is TGTGCCAGTAGTTCGTGGGGCAAAAACATTCAGTACTTC.

V usage is TRBV7-8 and J usage is TRBJ2-1; 10 bases are shared with TRBD2. After removal of 1 base from V and 2 bases from J, the junction contained 8 bases not matched to a gene. The CDR3 loop spans 18 amino acids. Germline V CDR1 and CDR2: SGHVS, FQNEAQ. CDR3 protein: CASSLGFLAGVAYNEQFF. The CDR3 coding sequence is TGTGCCAGCAGCTTAGGTTTCCTAGCGGGAGTGGCCTACAATGAGCAGTTCTTC.

This chain links TRBV5-6 with TRBJ2-5, with D maybe TRBD1 (6 bases). Trimming pared 0 bases from V and 6 bases from J, leaving 12 bases between. Germline V CDR1 and CDR2: SGHDT, YYEEEE. The CDR3 loop spans 14 amino acids. CDR3 protein: CASSLGTGLKTQYF. The CDR3 DNA reads as TGTGCCAGCAGCTTGGGAACAGGGCTGAAGACCCAGTACTTC.

The chain joins TRBV5-4 to TRBJ2-1, with 9 bases that match TRBD2. The germline gives CDR1 SGHNT, CDR2 YYREEE (reference sequence). This CDR3 comprises 15 residues. Trimming took 4 bases from V and 2 from J; bases not matched to a gene: 4. CDR3 in amino acids: CASSPTSGPYNEQFF. The CDR3 DNA is TGTGCCAGCAGCCCTACTAGCGGGCCCTACAATGAGCAGTTCTTC.

J is TRBJ2-7 and V is TRBV7-2, with TRBD2 matching 15 bases. Germline V gene lookup returns CDR1 SGHTA and CDR2 FQGNSA. V gave up 5 bases and J gave up 0 bases; unmatched junction bases: 5. CDR3 length: 17 amino acids. DNA for the CDR3: TGTGCCAGCAGCCCGGGACTAGCGGGAGGCCGCTCCTACGAGCAGTACTTC. Translating gives CASSPGLAGGRSYEQYF.

This clone came up a few times. The chain joins TRBV10-3 to TRBJ2-2; D ambiguous. V lost 3 bases and J lost 5, with 4 bases in between. In germline, CDR1 is ENHRY, CDR2 SYGVKD. The CDR3 is 12 amino acids. CDR3 sequence (DNA): TGTGCCATCAGTGACAGGACCGGGGAGCTGTTTTTT. Its translation is CAISDRTGELFF.

The chain uses TRBV7-9 and TRBJ1-6, with a weak D call TRBD1 (6 bases). From germline, CDR1 is SEHNR and CDR2 FQNEAQ (reference sequence). The germline V and J ends were trimmed by 5 bases and 4 bases, with 15 bases remaining between them. The CDR3 covers 16 residues. CDR3 in amino acids: CASSVRRGQYNSPLHF. The CDR3 DNA is TGTGCCAGCAGCGTACGGCGGGGACAATATAATTCACCCCTCCACTTT.

The V call is TRBV28, the J call TRBJ1-4; D not resolved. Trimming pared 3 bases from V and 7 bases from J, leaving 18 bases between. From germline, CDR1 is MDHEN and CDR2 SYDVKM. The CDR3 runs to 16 residues. The CDR3 here is CASSFWAFGKGEKLFF. CDR3 DNA sequence: TGTGCCAGCAGTTTCTGGGCCTTCGGTAAGGGTGAAAAACTGTTTTTT.

To note about this clone: Other DNA sequences in the sample encode the same CDR3. The chain links TRBV5-1 to TRBJ2-3; a weak D match, TRBD2 (5 bases). The ends were cut back, 0 bases at V and 1 base at J, with 6 bases in the middle. Germline V CDR1 and CDR2: SGHRS, YFSETQ. This CDR3 is built from 14 residues. In DNA, the CDR3 is TGCGCCAGCAGCTTGGGGGGAGGCACAGATACGCAGTATTTT. Residues: CASSLGGGTDTQYF.

The rearrangement links TRBV2 to TRBJ2-7, with D perhaps TRBD1 (8 bases). V was cut by 5 bases and J by 4 bases, with 24 bases left in between. CDR1 SNHLY and CDR2 FYNNEI come from the germline V gene. The CDR3 totals 17 residues. The CDR3 reads CASSRTQGAGARYEQYF. The CDR3 nucleotides read TGTGCCAGCAGTCGGACCCAGGGGGCGGGAGCTCGGTACGAGCAGTACTTC.

V is TRBV6-5 and J is TRBJ1-5; D is perhaps TRBD1 (5 bases). The V and J ends lost 6 bases and 4 bases respectively, with 16 bases between them. This CDR3 is 15 amino acids long. Germline V CDR1 and CDR2: MNHEY, SVGAGI. The CDR3 nucleotides read TGTGCCAGCAGCCCCATGAGGGGTGGAAATCAGCCCCAGCATTTT. Translation: CASSPMRGGNQPQHF.